The 4 T cell receptor beta chains below were found in one sample sequenced in a study of cytomegalovirus exposure and HLA in healthy donors. Clones were read by immunoSEQ multiplex PCR, and TCRdb kept only the in-frame ones, dropping some. The repertoire holds over 250,000 clones, with around 90% as singletons. Sequencing was carried out using PBMCs. Every receptor here comes from a young woman in good health and CMV-seropositive.

This clone appeared once. The chain recombines TRBV29-1 with TRBJ2-7; maybe TRBD2 (7 bases). The CDR3 sequence is 14 residues long. Germline values: CDR1 SQVTM, CDR2 ANQGSEA. Between the trimmed V and J ends, which lost 3 bases and 2 bases, there was a span of 14 bases. The CDR3 protein is CSVDIRGATYEQYF. CDR3 nucleotide sequence: TGCAGCGTTGATATTCGGGGGGCGACCTACGAGCAGTACTTC.

The rearrangement joins TRBV9 to TRBJ2-7; D might be TRBD1 or TRBD2, each matching 5 bases. This CDR3 comprises 13 residues. Per the germline V gene, CDR1 is SGDLS and CDR2 is YYNGEE. V was cut by 4 bases and J by 2 bases, with 10 bases left in between. CDR3 region: CASSHGTTYEQYF. CDR3 sequence (DNA): TGTGCCAGCAGCCATGGGACGACCTACGAGCAGTACTTC.

The chain carries TRBV28 and TRBJ2-1; TRBD2 agrees at 8 bases. The V and J ends lost 3 bases and 5 bases, in that order; junction bases with no gene match: 6. The germline V gene encodes CDR1 MDHEN and CDR2 SYDVKM. CDR3 size: 15 residues. The DNA for the CDR3 is TGTGCCAGCAGTTTTGCGGCGGGAGGAGACAATGAGCAGTTCTTC. Translating gives CASSFAAGGDNEQFF.

J is TRBJ2-3 and V is TRBV6-5; TRBD2 is a possible D gene (6 bases). V was shortened by 8 bases and J by 8 bases, with 23 bases between the two germline ends. This CDR3 has 15 amino acids. Looked up from germline, CDR1 is MNHEY and CDR2 is SVGAGI. The CDR3 DNA reads as TGTGCCAGCCACCCTCACGCGGGGAAGTGGGGTACGCAGTATTTT. As protein: CASHPHAGKWGTQYF.